The rows below give T cell receptor beta chains drawn from one sample of a study of post-analysis software for immune sequencing data. TCRdb recomputed calls from the PCR reads with MiXCR, one row per CDR3 protein. The top ten hold 12% of the sample, which has about 460,000 distinct CDR3 sequences, nearly 45% seen once. Sequencing was carried out using blood. Receptor source: a girl between 10 and 17 years old with multiple sclerosis. CDR3s leave out the opening cysteine and the closing phenylalanine or tryptophan. Each record gives: CDR3 protein, clone size, V gene, D gene, J gene. The D gene is left open where the match is weak. Size tells how often a clone was seen (once, few, many) or the class of an expanded clone, and some rows leave it out.

cdr3_aa: ASSVSSRVDTEAF
clone_size: .
v_call: TRBV9
d_call: .
j_call: TRBJ1-1

cdr3_aa: ASSMARELPTNQF
clone_size: .
v_call: TRBV19
d_call: TRBD2
j_call: TRBJ2-1

cdr3_aa: SLRPGRNEQY
clone_size: .
v_call: TRBV29-1
d_call: .
j_call: TRBJ2-7

cdr3_aa: ASSLWWTSGSSGANVLT
clone_size: few
v_call: TRBV28
d_call: TRBD2
j_call: TRBJ2-6

cdr3_aa: ASSQTADSYEQY
clone_size: few
v_call: TRBV4-1
d_call: .
j_call: TRBJ2-7

cdr3_aa: ASSYFGQGYEQY
clone_size: .
v_call: TRBV6-5
d_call: .
j_call: TRBJ2-7

cdr3_aa: ASSPWTTPNYGYT
clone_size: few
v_call: TRBV5-1
d_call: .
j_call: TRBJ1-2

cdr3_aa: ATSDTDRGYEQY
clone_size: few
v_call: TRBV24-1
d_call: TRBD1
j_call: TRBJ2-7

cdr3_aa: ALDIGREQF
clone_size: .
v_call: TRBV5-1
d_call: TRBD2
j_call: TRBJ2-1

cdr3_aa: ASSLGDRDRGSPPH
clone_size: .
v_call: TRBV5-1
d_call: TRBD1
j_call: TRBJ1-6

cdr3_aa: ASSPSVGDEVVPLEQY
clone_size: few
v_call: TRBV18
d_call: .
j_call: .

cdr3_aa: ASSLYKGDTQY
clone_size: once
v_call: TRBV7-2
d_call: .
j_call: TRBJ2-3

cdr3_aa: ASTPGDHGYT
clone_size: few
v_call: TRBV6-5
d_call: .
j_call: TRBJ1-2

cdr3_aa: ASSSGQPATNEKLF
clone_size: .
v_call: TRBV7-2
d_call: TRBD1
j_call: TRBJ1-4

cdr3_aa: ASSAGLAGPTDTQY
clone_size: few
v_call: TRBV28
d_call: TRBD2
j_call: TRBJ2-3

cdr3_aa: ASSFAVNTEAF
clone_size: few
v_call: TRBV7-2
d_call: .
j_call: TRBJ1-1

cdr3_aa: ASSPHTSGMNEQY
clone_size: .
v_call: TRBV7-2
d_call: TRBD2
j_call: TRBJ2-3

cdr3_aa: SALSGRDNEQF
clone_size: .
v_call: TRBV20-1
d_call: TRBD2
j_call: TRBJ2-1